The source of this TCR beta chain is a study of blood T cells in healthy people across ages. Across the whole study: Capture by template switching was about one barcoded beta molecule per two T cells. Points from the study as a whole: PBMC samples, being unsorted, prevented any conclusive comparison of naive and antigen-experienced cells.

CDR3 length equals 13 residues. Trimming took 1 base from V and 1 from J, leaving 7 bases between them. Germline CDR1 SQVTM, CDR2 ANQGSEA. Primed by a sample-barcoded 5' primer and a J-beta primer mix, a second PCR proceeded for 7 to 11 cycles. Using its own MiXCR run on the 5' RACE reads, TCRdb lists one record per CDR3 protein. This table has 790,000 or so distinct CDR3 sequences, 46% appearing once. Comments on this clonotype: Its antigen is not identified.

The receptor comes from a man aged 80 or over in good health. The specimen was blood. V and J are TRBV29-1 and TRBJ1-1; D might be TRBD1 (5 bases). CDR3 bases: TGCAGCGTTGAAGGGCAGGGGAACACTGAAGCTTTCTTT. Translation gives CSVEGQGNTEAFF.